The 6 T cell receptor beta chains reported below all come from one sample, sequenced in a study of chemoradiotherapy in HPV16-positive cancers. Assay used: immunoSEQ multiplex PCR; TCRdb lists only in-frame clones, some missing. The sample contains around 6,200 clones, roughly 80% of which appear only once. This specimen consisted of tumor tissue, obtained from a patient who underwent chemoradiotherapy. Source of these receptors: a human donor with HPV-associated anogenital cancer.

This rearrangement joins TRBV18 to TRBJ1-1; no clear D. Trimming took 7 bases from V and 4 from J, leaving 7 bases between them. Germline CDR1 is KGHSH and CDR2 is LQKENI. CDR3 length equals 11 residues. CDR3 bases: TGTGCCAGCTTACGGGCCACTGAAGCTTTCTTT. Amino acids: CASLRATEAFF.

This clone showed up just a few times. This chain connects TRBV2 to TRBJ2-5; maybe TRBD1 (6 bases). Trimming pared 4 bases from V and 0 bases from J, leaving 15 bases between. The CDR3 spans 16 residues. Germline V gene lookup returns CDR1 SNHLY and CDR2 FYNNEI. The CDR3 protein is CASSGQDHLYQETQYF. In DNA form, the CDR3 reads TGTGCCAGCAGTGGACAGGACCATCTATACCAAGAGACCCAGTACTTC.

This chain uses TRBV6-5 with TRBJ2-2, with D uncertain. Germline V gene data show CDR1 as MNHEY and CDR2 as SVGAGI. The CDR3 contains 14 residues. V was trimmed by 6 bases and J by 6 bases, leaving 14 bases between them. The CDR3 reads CASRPRTAAGELFF. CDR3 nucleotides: TGTGCCAGCAGACCACGGACGGCTGCCGGGGAGCTGTTTTTT.

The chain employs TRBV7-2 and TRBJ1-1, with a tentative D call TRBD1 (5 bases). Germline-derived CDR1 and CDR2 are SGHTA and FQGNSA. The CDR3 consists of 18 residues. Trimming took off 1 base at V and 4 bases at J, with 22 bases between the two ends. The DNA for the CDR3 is TGTGCCAGCAGCTTAGGGGGAGTGGGGGTTTGGGGCAGCACTGAAGCTTTCTTT. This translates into CASSLGGVGVWGSTEAFF.

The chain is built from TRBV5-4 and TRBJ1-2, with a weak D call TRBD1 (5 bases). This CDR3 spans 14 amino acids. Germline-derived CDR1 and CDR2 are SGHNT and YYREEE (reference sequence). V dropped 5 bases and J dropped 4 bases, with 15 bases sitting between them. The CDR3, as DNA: TGTGCCAGCAGAGCCGGGGCCCTTGGCTATGGCTACACCTTC. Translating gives CASRAGALGYGYTF.

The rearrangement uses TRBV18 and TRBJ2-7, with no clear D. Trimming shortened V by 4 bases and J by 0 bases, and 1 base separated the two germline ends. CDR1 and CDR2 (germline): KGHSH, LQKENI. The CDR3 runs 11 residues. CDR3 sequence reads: CASSHSYEQYF. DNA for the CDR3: TGTGCCAGCTCACACTCCTACGAGCAGTACTTC.